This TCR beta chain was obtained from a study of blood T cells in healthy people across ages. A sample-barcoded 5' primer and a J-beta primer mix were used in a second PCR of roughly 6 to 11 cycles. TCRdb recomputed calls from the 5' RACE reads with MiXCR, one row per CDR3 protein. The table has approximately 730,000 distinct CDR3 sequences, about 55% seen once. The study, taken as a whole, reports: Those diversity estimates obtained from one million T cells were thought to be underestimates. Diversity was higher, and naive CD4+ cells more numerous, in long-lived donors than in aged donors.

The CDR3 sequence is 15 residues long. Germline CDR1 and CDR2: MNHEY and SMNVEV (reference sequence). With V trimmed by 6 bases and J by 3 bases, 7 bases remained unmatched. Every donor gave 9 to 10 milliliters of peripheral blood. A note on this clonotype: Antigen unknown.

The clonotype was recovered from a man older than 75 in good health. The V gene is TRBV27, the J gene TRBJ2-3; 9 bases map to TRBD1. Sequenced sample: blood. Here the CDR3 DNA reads TGTGCCAGCAGACCTGTACAGGGGGCGACAGATACGCAGTATTTT. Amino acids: CASRPVQGATDTQYF.